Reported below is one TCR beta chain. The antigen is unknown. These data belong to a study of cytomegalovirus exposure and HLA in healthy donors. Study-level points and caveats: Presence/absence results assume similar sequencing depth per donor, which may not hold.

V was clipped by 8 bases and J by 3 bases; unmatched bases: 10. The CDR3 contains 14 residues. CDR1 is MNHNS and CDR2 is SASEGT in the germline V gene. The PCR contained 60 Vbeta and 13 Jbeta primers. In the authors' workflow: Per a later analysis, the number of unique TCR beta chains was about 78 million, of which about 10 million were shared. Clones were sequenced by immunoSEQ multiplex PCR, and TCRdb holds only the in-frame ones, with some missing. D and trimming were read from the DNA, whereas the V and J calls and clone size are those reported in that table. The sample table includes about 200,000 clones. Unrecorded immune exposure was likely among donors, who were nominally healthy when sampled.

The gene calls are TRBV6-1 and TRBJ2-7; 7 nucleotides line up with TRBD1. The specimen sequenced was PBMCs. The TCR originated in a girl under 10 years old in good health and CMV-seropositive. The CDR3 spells CASCTRDSIYEQYF. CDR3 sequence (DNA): TGTGCCAGCTGTACACGGGACAGCATCTACGAGCAGTACTTC.